The rows below give T cell receptor beta chains drawn from one sample of a study of CD8+ T cells in alopecia areata. Here immunoSEQ multiplex PCR was the method, and the copy in TCRdb shows in-frame clones only, minus some. The sample has approximately 180,000 clones, around half seen once. The sequenced sample was CD8+ T cells sorted from blood, obtained at week 24, from a patient treated with tofacitinib. The receptor source for this set is a human donor with alopecia areata. Each CDR3 is given without its conserved first and last residue. A D gene is named only where the DNA matches it firmly. Rows give clone size only sometimes, using once, few, many, or a class for an expanded clone.

size: .
J: TRBJ1-1
D: .
V: TRBV11-2
CDR3: ASSLEQHTEAF

size: .
J: TRBJ1-2
D: TRBD1
V: TRBV7-9
CDR3: ASSYAGTGKQRDGYT

size: few
J: TRBJ2-2
D: .
V: TRBV29-1
CDR3: SGILQSGELF

size: .
J: TRBJ2-6
D: .
V: TRBV5-6
CDR3: ASSLSGVPSGANVLT

size: .
J: TRBJ2-1
D: TRBD1
V: TRBV9
CDR3: ASSVSGTGLNNEQF

size: .
J: TRBJ2-6
D: .
V: TRBV5-6
CDR3: ASSFSKGWSSGANVLT

size: .
J: TRBJ2-3
D: TRBD2
V: TRBV15
CDR3: ATSTIAGTTDTQY

size: .
J: TRBJ1-5
D: TRBD1
V: TRBV5-6
CDR3: ASSPGTGSNQPQH

size: .
J: TRBJ2-7
D: .
V: TRBV19
CDR3: ASSRPPYEQY

size: once
J: TRBJ1-1
D: .
V: TRBV15
CDR3: ATSGEGGTEAF

size: .
J: TRBJ1-1
D: TRBD1
V: TRBV29-1
CDR3: SAGGGDTEAF

size: few
J: TRBJ2-1
D: .
V: TRBV4-1
CDR3: ASSPSRRTNNEQF

size: .
J: TRBJ2-1
D: TRBD1
V: TRBV19
CDR3: ASSSRDRYNEQF

size: .
J: TRBJ2-3
D: .
V: TRBV5-6
CDR3: ASLKSGADTQY

size: few
J: TRBJ2-1
D: .
V: TRBV21-1
CDR3: ATPCSGIKCDEQF

size: .
J: TRBJ1-2
D: TRBD1
V: TRBV19
CDR3: ASSRDRVNGYT

size: once
J: TRBJ2-1
D: .
V: TRBV4-3
CDR3: ASSQEGTPNEQF

size: .
J: TRBJ2-2
D: TRBD1
V: TRBV7-7
CDR3: ASSPDRTNTGELF

size: few
J: TRBJ2-1
D: .
V: TRBV10-3
CDR3: AIRLDRSDYNEQF

size: few
J: TRBJ2-1
D: TRBD2
V: TRBV29-1
CDR3: SADGLAGGRNEQF

size: .
J: TRBJ2-4
D: .
V: TRBV7-9
CDR3: ASSLQVRYGVNVQY

size: .
J: TRBJ2-6
D: .
V: TRBV6-6
CDR3: ASAGAGAGANVLT

size: few
J: TRBJ2-4
D: .
V: TRBV2
CDR3: ASQTGRGKKNIQY

size: .
J: TRBJ2-1
D: .
V: TRBV30
CDR3: AWNTGGNEQF

size: .
J: TRBJ1-1
D: .
V: TRBV5-5
CDR3: ASSLYGQGTEAF

size: .
J: TRBJ2-1
D: TRBD1
V: TRBV5-1
CDR3: ASSLQGAAYNEQF

size: .
J: TRBJ2-3
D: TRBD2
V: TRBV9
CDR3: ASSVTSGGTDTQY

size: .
J: TRBJ1-2
D: TRBD1
V: TRBV25-1
CDR3: ASSGQGAYYGYT

size: .
J: TRBJ1-5
D: .
V: TRBV4-3
CDR3: ASSQERGLVHNQPQH